Presented here are 19 T cell receptor beta chains from one specimen sequenced in a study of blood T cells in healthy people across ages. With a J-beta primer mix and a sample-barcoded 5' primer, a second PCR ran 7 to 11 cycles. MiXCR, run by TCRdb on the 5' RACE reads, gives a single entry per CDR3 protein. The sample yields 1.5 million to 2 million distinct CDR3 sequences, 28% seen once. The specimen sequenced was blood. All receptors derive from a woman under 40 in good health.

In this sample, this clonotype turned up a few times. This sequence joins TRBV11-2 and TRBJ2-7, with D perhaps TRBD1 (5 bases). The CDR3 has 15 residues. Germline-derived CDR1 and CDR2 are SGHAT and FQNNGV. V lost 6 bases, J lost 2 bases, and 17 bases lay in between. The CDR3 is CASRERTQSTYEQYF. CDR3 in DNA: TGTGCCAGCAGAGAAAGGACACAGTCCACCTACGAGCAGTACTTC.

This clonotype has just a few counts. The rearrangement joins TRBV19 to TRBJ2-2; 9 bases are shared with TRBD1. The CDR3 loop spans 16 amino acids. Per germline, CDR1 LNHDA and CDR2 SQIVND (reference sequence). J lost 4 bases, V lost 3 bases, and 6 bases had no gene match. In DNA, the CDR3 is TGTGCCAGTAGTATTGGGACAGGGAGAACCACCGGGGAGCTGTTTTTT. Its protein is CASSIGTGRTTGELFF.

The CDR3 DNA follows: TGTGCCAGCAGCTCGGGCGGACAGGGCTACGAGCAGTACTTC. Translated: CASSSGGQGYEQYF. The V gene is TRBV2, the J gene TRBJ2-7; TRBD1 matches at 8 bases. This CDR3 comprises 14 residues. J lost 3 bases, V lost 6 bases, and 7 bases had no gene match. Germline V gene data show CDR1 as SNHLY and CDR2 as FYNNEI.

About this clonotype: Mismatch with germline at one junction end may stem from a read error. V gene TRBV3-1 combines with J gene TRBJ1-6; tentative D call: TRBD1 (6 bases). From germline, CDR1 is LGHDT and CDR2 YNNKEL (reference sequence). The CDR3 is 13 residues long. CDR3 sequence: CASSVGSGTPLHF. The CDR3 coding sequence is TGTGCCAGCAGCGTCGGCTCCGGGACACCACTCCACTTT.

This chain uses TRBV7-2 with TRBJ2-1, with unresolved D. CDR1 SGHTA and CDR2 FQGNSA come from the germline V gene. The V gene lost 5 bases and the J gene lost 5 bases, with 10 bases spanning the gap. This CDR3 is 13 amino acids long. The CDR3 bases are TGTGCCAGCAGCCTCCTGGGTCACAATGAGCAGTTCTTC. This gives the protein CASSLLGHNEQFF. The complete variable domain, with remaining parts taken from reference TRBV7-2 and TRBJ2-1, reads GAGVSQSPSNKVTEKGKDVELRCDPISGHTALYWYRQSLGQGLEFLIYFQGNSAPDKSGLPSDRFSAERTGGSVSTLTIQRTQQEDSAVYLCASSLLGHNEQFFGPGTRLTVL.

The V call is TRBV12-3 or TRBV12-4, the J call TRBJ2-7; D may match TRBD1 or TRBD2 (5 bases each). The CDR3 sequence is 16 residues long. The V gene lost 2 bases and the J gene lost 2 bases, with 16 bases spanning the gap. DNA of the CDR3: TGTGCCAGCAGTTTAATGTCCGCAGGGAGCGCCTACGAGCAGTACTTC. This encodes CASSLMSAGSAYEQYF.

With respect to this clonotype: A much larger clonotype is one base distant, so this may be a read error. The CDR3 spells CASSVQQGIEGTQYF. CDR3 DNA: TGTGCCAGCAGCGTACAACAGGGGATCGAGGGGACCCAGTACTTC. The J gene is TRBJ2-5, the V gene TRBV9; 7 bases match TRBD1. The junction had 10 bases not matched to a gene; V was cut back by 1 base and J by 7 bases. The CDR3 sequence is 15 residues long. The germline V gene has CDR1 SGDLS and CDR2 YYNGEE.

This clonotype was seen ten or more times. The V gene is TRBV29-1, the J gene TRBJ1-2; a weak D match, TRBD1 (5 bases). The CDR3 is 13 amino acids. Germline V lookup: CDR1 SQVTM, CDR2 ANQGSEA. V was pared by 5 bases and J by 3 bases, with 13 bases between. The CDR3 here is CSVLGQGDYGYTF. CDR3 coding DNA: TGCAGCGTTTTGGGGCAGGGAGACTATGGCTACACCTTC.

The chain has TRBV2 and TRBJ2-3; unclear D gene. Germline values: CDR1 SNHLY, CDR2 FYNNEI. V was clipped by 5 bases and J by 4 bases, with 13 bases between them. This CDR3 region has 14 residues. The DNA for the CDR3 is TGTGCCAGCAGTCCTGATCGAGTCTCAGATACGCAGTATTTT. This gives the protein CASSPDRVSDTQYF.

The CDR3 DNA follows: TGCGCCAGCAGCCGCCGGGGAGAGGGGTCGAACACCGGGGAGCTGTTTTTT. This gives the protein CASSRRGEGSNTGELFF. V usage is TRBV10-2 and J usage is TRBJ2-2; perhaps D is TRBD1 or TRBD2 (5 bases each). The V end lost 6 bases, the J end lost 0 bases, and 17 bases lay between the germline ends. Germline CDR1 is WSHSY and CDR2 is SAAADI. The CDR3 totals 17 residues.

A remark on this clonotype: This sequence may be a read error, since a much larger clone differs from it by one base. This sequence joins TRBV20-1 and TRBJ2-5, with D possibly being TRBD2 (7 bases). TRBJ2-7 matches the DNA end more closely, so the J call is doubtful. Germline loops: CDR1 DFQATT, CDR2 SNEGSKA (reference sequence). The CDR3 runs to 11 residues. The CDR3 sequence is CSSGDNYEQYF. The DNA for the CDR3 is TGCAGTAGCGGGGACAACTACGAGCAGTACTTC.

In this sample, this clonotype turned up many times. The chain uses TRBV5-1 and TRBJ2-5; 11 bases map to TRBD2. Germline CDR1 is SGHRS and CDR2 is YFSETQ. This CDR3 has 15 residues. The trim removed 4 bases at V and 4 bases at J, leaving 6 bases unmatched. The CDR3 here is CASSEATSGTETQYF. The DNA of the CDR3 is TGCGCCAGCAGCGAGGCGACTAGCGGGACAGAGACCCAGTACTTC.

This rearrangement joins TRBV18 to TRBJ2-7; 7 nucleotides align to TRBD2. CDR3 length: 15 amino acids. In germline, CDR1 is KGHSH, CDR2 LQKENI. V shed 2 bases, J shed 0 bases, and the junction held 4 bases outside the gene matches. The CDR3 is CASSPSTSDSYEQYF. CDR3 in DNA: TGTGCCAGCTCACCATCTACTAGCGACTCCTACGAGCAGTACTTC.

The V gene is TRBV10-3, the J gene TRBJ1-5; D unresolved. CDR1 is ENHRY, CDR2 SYGVKD, per germline. The V and J ends lost 3 bases and 4 bases respectively, with 4 bases between them. There are 12 residues in the CDR3. The CDR3 bases are TGTGCCATCAGTGACCAGAATCAGCCCCAGCATTTT. This encodes CAISDQNQPQHF.

This sequence joins TRBV7-9 and TRBJ1-2; 7 bases match TRBD1. Looked up from germline, CDR1 is SEHNR and CDR2 is FQNEAQ (reference sequence). This CDR3 is 15 amino acids long. The trim removed 5 bases at V and 3 bases at J, leaving 9 bases unmatched. Written as DNA, the CDR3 is TGTGCCAGCAGCACCTACAGGGGAGGAGACTATGGCTACACCTTC. Its protein product is CASSTYRGGDYGYTF.

Details on this clonotype: Compared with germline, one end of the junction differs, possibly owing to a read error. This chain connects TRBV5-1 to TRBJ2-3, with TRBD2 as a possible D gene (6 bases). The germline CDR1 and CDR2 sequences are SGHRS and YFSETQ. This CDR3 has 15 amino acids. This CDR3 reads CANSLGTPNTDTQYF. The CDR3 nucleotides read TGCGCCAACAGCTTGGGGACTCCAAACACAGATACGCAGTATTTT.

This clonotype has a count of ten or more. The chain joins TRBV12-3 or TRBV12-4 to TRBJ1-2, with D uncertain. V gave up 6 bases and J gave up 4 bases, with 12 bases separating them. This CDR3 is built from 13 residues. CDR3 coding DNA: TGTGCCAGCAGCGATGATTCAGGCTATGGCTACACCTTC. It encodes CASSDDSGYGYTF.

This chain links TRBV19 with TRBJ2-1; 7 nucleotides agree with TRBD1. The CDR3 has 18 amino acids. Per the germline V gene, CDR1 is LNHDA and CDR2 is SQIVND (reference sequence). With V trimmed by 4 bases and J by 9 bases, 21 bases remained unmatched. The CDR3 DNA sequence: TGTGCCAGTAGTAAAGGGGCAGGGGGTTCCGTCTTTGGAGGTGAGCAGTTCTTC. Translating gives CASSKGAGGSVFGGEQFF.

V gene TRBV2 combines with J gene TRBJ2-3; D perhaps matches TRBD1 (5 bases). The V end was cut by 7 bases, the J end by 0 bases, with 14 bases between. Germline V gene sequence: CDR1 SNHLY, CDR2 FYNNEI. This CDR3 is 15 amino acids long. The CDR3 bases are TGTGCCAGCAAGGGGTTTGACGGGAGCACAGATACGCAGTATTTT. Protein: CASKGFDGSTDTQYF.